The 14 T cell receptor beta chains reported below all come from one sample, sequenced in a study of cytomegalovirus exposure and HLA in healthy donors. PCR amplification relied on 60 Vbeta primers (plus 13 Jbeta primers). TCRdb's copy holds only in-frame clones and misses some; the assay was immunoSEQ multiplex PCR. The sample has about 63,000 clones; approximately 71% are singletons. The sequencing input was PBMCs. Every receptor here comes from a man in his fifties in good health and CMV-seronegative.

The rearrangement joins TRBV29-1 to TRBJ2-5; TRBD2 matches at 10 bases. CDR3 length equals 15 residues. The germline V gene encodes CDR1 SQVTM and CDR2 ANQGSEA. Losses at the gene ends were 2 bases for V and 6 bases for J; bases not matched to a gene: 9. CDR3 nucleotides: TGCAGCGTTGAAAGGCTAGCGGGGGTACAAAAGACCCAGTACTTC. It codes for CSVERLAGVQKTQYF.

This clone came up a few times. J is TRBJ2-3 and V is TRBV5-1, with 11 bases that match TRBD2. Looked up from germline, CDR1 is SGHRS and CDR2 is YFSETQ. The V and J ends lost 4 bases and 1 base, in that order; junction bases with no gene match: 2. The CDR3 totals 15 residues. In DNA form, the CDR3 reads TGCGCCAGCAGCGTAGCGGGGGGGCGCACAGATACGCAGTATTTT. Encoded protein: CASSVAGGRTDTQYF.

V is TRBV4-2 and J is TRBJ2-7, with D uncertain. This CDR3 contains 17 residues. With 4 bases removed from V and 0 bases from J, the gap between germline ends came to 19 bases. Germline loops: CDR1 LGHNA, CDR2 YNFKEQ. Here the CDR3 reads CASSPRLSRGSSYEQYF. The CDR3 DNA follows: TGTGCCAGCAGCCCCCGATTGTCGAGAGGTAGCTCCTACGAGCAGTACTTC.

For the CDR3, the DNA is TGCGCCAGCAGCCCGGCGGGGCCGCCAGCCGAGCAGTACTTC. Its protein is CASSPAGPPAEQYF. The genes are TRBV5-1 and TRBJ2-7, with D perhaps TRBD2 (6 bases). From germline, CDR1 is SGHRS and CDR2 YFSETQ. There are 14 residues in the CDR3. The germline V and J ends were trimmed by 4 bases and 6 bases, with 17 bases remaining between them.

The gene calls are TRBV7-9 and TRBJ2-5; tentative D call: TRBD2 (6 bases). The germline CDR1 and CDR2 sequences are SEHNR and FQNEAQ (reference sequence). V lost 6 bases to trimming and J lost 3 bases, with 11 bases between them. This CDR3 contains 13 residues. CDR3 in amino acids: CASRGGGKETQYF. CDR3 DNA: TGTGCCAGCAGGGGTGGGGGGAAAGAGACCCAGTACTTC.

The rearrangement links TRBV27 to TRBJ2-5; 9 bases match TRBD2. CDR1 is MNHEY and CDR2 is SMNVEV in the germline V gene (reference sequence). The CDR3 covers 16 residues. Losses at the gene ends were 6 bases for V and 9 bases for J; bases not matched to a gene: 17. DNA for the CDR3: TGTGCCAGCAGCCCGGGAAGCGGGGGGCCGCCCAGGGCCCAGTACTTC. This translates into CASSPGSGGPPRAQYF.

The chain has TRBV6-4 and TRBJ2-2; D gene unclear. The CDR3 contains 14 residues. V was clipped by 4 bases and J by 0 bases, with 6 bases between them. Germline V gives CDR1 MRHNA, CDR2 SNTAGT. The CDR3 here is CASSVEANTGELFF. As DNA, the CDR3 is TGTGCCAGCAGTGTCGAGGCGAACACCGGGGAGCTGTTTTTT.

The chain employs TRBV19 and TRBJ2-7, with D perhaps TRBD2 (6 bases). Germline CDR1 reads LNHDA; CDR2 reads SQIVND (reference sequence). Trimming removed 3 bases at V and 3 bases at J, with 12 bases between. The CDR3 sequence is 14 residues long. The CDR3 DNA sequence: TGTGCCAGTAGTATGATGTGGGAGGACTACGAGCAGTACTTC. This encodes CASSMMWEDYEQYF.

The chain links TRBV5-1 to TRBJ2-7; TRBD1 matches at 8 bases. Germline values: CDR1 SGHRS, CDR2 YFSETQ. The CDR3 covers 13 residues. With V trimmed by 7 bases and J by 6 bases, 9 bases remained unmatched. CDR3 DNA sequence: TGCGCCAGCGGGGTACAGGGGGATTCCGAGCAGTACTTC. This codes for CASGVQGDSEQYF.

With regard to this clone: A much more abundant neighbour one base away suggests this may be a read error. The chain carries TRBV6-6 and TRBJ2-5; 12 bases are shared with TRBD1. The DNA matches TRBJ2-7 better at its end, which makes the J call doubtful. CDR3 length equals 13 residues. Germline loops: CDR1 MNHNY, CDR2 SVGAGI (reference sequence). In DNA form, the CDR3 reads TGTGCCAGCACCGGGACAGGGGGCGGCGAGCAGTACTTC. Translation: CASTGTGGGEQYF.

This chain connects TRBV11-2 to TRBJ2-1; 9 bases fit TRBD2. Germline loops: CDR1 SGHAT, CDR2 FQNNGV. The CDR3 totals 15 residues. The V gene end was trimmed by 5 bases and the J gene end by 2 bases; junction bases not matched to a gene: 4. The CDR3 region is CASSPPSGAYNEQFF. CDR3 in DNA: TGTGCCAGCAGCCCCCCTAGCGGGGCCTACAATGAGCAGTTCTTC.

The rearrangement links TRBV18 to TRBJ2-3, with D possibly being TRBD2 (6 bases). The V end was cut by 4 bases, the J end by 0 bases, with 17 bases between. The CDR3 totals 17 residues. CDR1 is KGHSH and CDR2 is LQKENI in the germline V gene. In DNA form, the CDR3 reads TGTGCCAGCTCACAAACGCGACTAGGCCCTAGCACAGATACGCAGTATTTT. It specifies CASSQTRLGPSTDTQYF. Full variable domain (remainder filled in from reference TRBV18 and TRBJ2-3): NAGVMQNPRHLVRRRGQEARLRCSPMKGHSHVYWYRQLPEEGLKFMVYLQKENIIDESGMPKERFSAEFPKEGPSILRIQQVVRGDSAAYFCASSQTRLGPSTDTQYFGPGTRLTVL.

J is TRBJ2-1 and V is TRBV5-1; TRBD2 matches 10 bases. Germline V gene data show CDR1 as SGHRS and CDR2 as YFSETQ. V was pared by 0 bases and J by 4 bases, with 4 bases of the junction left unmatched. The CDR3 extends over 16 amino acids. The CDR3 reads CASSLVVAGGYNEQFF. CDR3 sequence (DNA): TGCGCCAGCAGCTTGGTAGTAGCGGGAGGTTACAATGAGCAGTTCTTC. Full variable domain (remainder filled in from reference TRBV5-1 and TRBJ2-1): KAGVTQTPRYLIKTRGQQVTLSCSPISGHRSVSWYQQTPGQGLQFLFEYFSETQRNKGNFPGRFSGRQFSNSRSEMNVSTLELGDSALYLCASSLVVAGGYNEQFFGPGTRLTVL.

V and J are TRBV2 and TRBJ2-3; 9 positions agree with TRBD2. Germline V CDR1 and CDR2: SNHLY, FYNNEI. V lost 2 bases and J lost 2; bases outside the gene matches: 8. This CDR3 region has 17 residues. In DNA form, the CDR3 reads TGTGCCAGCAGTGAACGGACCTCTAGCGGGGCCACAGATACGCAGTATTTT. This gives the protein CASSERTSSGATDTQYF. The whole variable domain, remainder taken from reference TRBV2 and TRBJ2-3, is EPEVTQTPSHQVTQMGQEVILRCVPISNHLYFYWYRQILGQKVEFLVSFYNNEISEKSEIFDDQFSVERPDGSNFTLKIRSTKLEDSAMYFCASSERTSSGATDTQYFGPGTRLTVL.